Included here is one T cell receptor (beta chain) sequence, with context. This clone has more than one count but fewer than ten. No antigen is known for it. Base qualities are not provided; no much larger clone lies one nucleotide away. V gives up 3 bases and J gives up 1 base, and the segment between their germline ends measures 7 bases. Looking up the germline V gene yields CDR1 MDHEN and CDR2 SYDVKM. The CDR3, from cysteine to phenylalanine, totals 14 residues. Only CDR3 DNA is held: 42 bases, read in frame from base 1. The sample's time point, from its label and the paper: before neoadjuvant nivolumab. The patients had newly diagnosed stage II-IVA oral cavity squamous cell carcinoma and had not received any prior systemic or radiation treatment. Everyone in the cohort had locally advanced, HPV-negative oral cavity squamous cell carcinoma. Peripheral blood mononuclear cells were analyzed directly and were not maintained or expanded in culture. The samples were obtained from a longitudinal correlative study of a single-arm phase II trial testing neoadjuvant nivolumab in oral cavity squamous cell carcinoma. Genomic DNA-based TCRbeta sequencing was performed on subject-matched pre- and post-treatment PBMCs and tumors from three responders and three non-responders. Peripheral blood mononuclear cells were collected before nivolumab treatment and were collected again after treatment, at the time of surgery. The Maxwell RSC DNA from Cells kit was used to extract genomic DNA from PBMCs.

This sample is part of a study of neoadjuvant anti-PD-1 for oral cavity cancer (dated by TCRdb to the early 2020s). Background on the whole study: Three to four biweekly doses of nivolumab at 3 mg/kg were mostly administered to patients before curative-intent surgical resection. Patients with complete response, partial response or stable disease by RECIST 1.1 were defined as responders, whereas patients with progression were defined as non-responders. Patients without progression received a fourth nivolumab dose around day 43 and underwent definitive surgical resection on days 50-56. The parent correlative cohort had 12 to 13 patients and a response rate of 33%. The study at large found these results: The TCR analyses had only a few patients in each response group, and the authors called for validation in larger cohorts. Higher pretreatment blood TCRbeta clonality and lower post-treatment tumor TCRbeta clonality were correlated with higher pretreatment blood Treg/Th17 ratios. After neoadjuvant nivolumab, T cell clonality (Gini index) in PBMCs was significantly higher in non-responders than in responders.

For deep sequencing, PBMC libraries mostly used around 500 ng of input genomic DNA, with six replicates for each sample. Following the manufacturer's instructions, the team built TCRbeta libraries using the immunoSEQ hsTCRbeta kit. The completed libraries were mixed into a single pool at 3 nM, then sequenced with an Illumina NovaSeq 6000 S4 flow cell. Per the original workflow: The immunoSEQ Analyzer was used for raw data preprocessing and quality control. The analysis was limited to productive rearrangements, and each clonotype was defined by a unique CDR3 amino acid sequence. Repertoire clonality was estimated as the Gini-Simpson index, which was calculated using the R package tcR. Gini indices were compared with Student's t test, and associations with tumor size change were assessed by Pearson correlation. Held by TCRdb, this immuneACCESS table contains in-frame sequences only and omits some clones. Under half of the omission traces to an unresolved V gene where checked; the cause of the rest is unknown. The DNA was the basis for D and trimming; V, J and clone size are from that table. The sample table records some 15,000 clones; about 70% of these occur just once. Of the sample, less than 2.5% falls within the top ten clones.

This receptor chain uses TRBV28 and TRBJ1-5; the D segment could be TRBD1, given 5 matching bases. This clonotype was sampled from a person aged 35-80 years with oral cavity squamous cell carcinoma. The sample consisted of PBMCs, taken before nivolumab (anti-PD-1) treatment. At the DNA level, the sequence is TGTGCCAGCAGTTTGAGGGGAAGCAATCAGCCCCAGCATTTT. This translates into CASSLRGSNQPQHF.